This TCR beta chain was sequenced in a study of cytomegalovirus exposure and HLA in healthy donors. Study-level findings and limits: Common viral pathogens seemed, in a later analysis, to connect with several of the most significant clusters. TRBV6-2, TRBV6-3 and some other V segments were excluded as indistinguishable. A missense variant in DCLRE1C was later tied to TCR beta V- and J-gene trimming. According to an earlier analysis, most TCR beta V segments yielded productive rearrangements about 87% or about 30% of the time.

Germline loops: CDR1 MNHEY, CDR2 SMNVEV (reference sequence). J was trimmed by 7 bases and V by 2 bases; bases with no gene match: 3. This CDR3 is built from 14 residues. This clone was counted between two and nine times. No antigen is known for it. The primer mix had 60 Vbeta and 13 Jbeta primers. Data came from immunoSEQ multiplex PCR; TCRdb stores just in-frame clones and leaves some out. The repertoire consists of about 70,000 clones, with over 75% occurring once and the leading ten covering around an eighth. The origin of this receptor is a woman in her 30s in good health and CMV-seropositive. Input material: PBMCs. The gene calls are TRBV27 and TRBJ2-7, with 12 bases identical to TRBD2. As DNA, the CDR3 is TGTGCCAGCAGTTTACTAGCGGGAGGGAGGGAGCAGTACTTC. This translates into CASSLLAGGREQYF.